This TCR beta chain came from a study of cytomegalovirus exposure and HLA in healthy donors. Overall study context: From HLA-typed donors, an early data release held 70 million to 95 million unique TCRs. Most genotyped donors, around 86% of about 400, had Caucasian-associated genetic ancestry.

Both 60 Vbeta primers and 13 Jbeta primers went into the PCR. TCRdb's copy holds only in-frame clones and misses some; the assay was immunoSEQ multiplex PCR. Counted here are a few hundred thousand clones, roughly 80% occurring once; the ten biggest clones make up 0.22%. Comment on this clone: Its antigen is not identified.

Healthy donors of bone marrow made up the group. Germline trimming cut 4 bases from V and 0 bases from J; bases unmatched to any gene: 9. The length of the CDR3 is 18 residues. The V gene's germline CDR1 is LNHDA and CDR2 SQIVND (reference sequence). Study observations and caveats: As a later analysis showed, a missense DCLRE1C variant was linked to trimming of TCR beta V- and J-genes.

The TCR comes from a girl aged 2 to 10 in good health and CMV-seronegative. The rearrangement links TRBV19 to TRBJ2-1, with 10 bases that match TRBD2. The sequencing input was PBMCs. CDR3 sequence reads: CASSSGLAGDGSYNEQFF. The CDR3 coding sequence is TGTGCCAGTAGTAGTGGGCTAGCGGGAGACGGCTCCTACAATGAGCAGTTCTTC.